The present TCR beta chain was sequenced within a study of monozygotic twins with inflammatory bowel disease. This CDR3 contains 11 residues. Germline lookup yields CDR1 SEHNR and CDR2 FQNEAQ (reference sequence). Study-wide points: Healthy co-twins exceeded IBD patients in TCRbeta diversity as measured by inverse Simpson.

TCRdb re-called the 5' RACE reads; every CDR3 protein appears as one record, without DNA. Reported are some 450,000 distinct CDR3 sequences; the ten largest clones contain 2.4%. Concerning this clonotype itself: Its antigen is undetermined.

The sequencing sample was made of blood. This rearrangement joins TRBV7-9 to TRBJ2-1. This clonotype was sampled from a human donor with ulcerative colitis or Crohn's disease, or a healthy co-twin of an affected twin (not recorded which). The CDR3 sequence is CASSGYNEQFF.